Listed here are 24 T cell receptor beta chains from one sample, sequenced in a study of T cell repertoires in cytomegalovirus infection. Using its own MiXCR run on the reads, TCRdb lists one record per CDR3 protein. The table records about 830,000 distinct CDR3 sequences, approximately 30% of them present only once. No antigen has been identified for these receptors. Sample: cultured CD8+ T cells from PBMCs, taken from culture after CMV antigen stimulation. These receptors originate from a human donor in good health (CMV status not recorded). Some clones in this sample may be carry-over from other donors' samples.

Details on this clonotype: Its ends do not fully match the called genes, so a read error is possible. The chain joins TRBV4-1 to TRBJ1-5; 7 bases fit TRBD1. This CDR3 has 15 amino acids. CDR1 is MGHRA and CDR2 is YSYEKL in the germline V gene. The chain's CDR3 is CASSQDRNGNQPQHF. DNA of the CDR3: TGTGCCAGCAGCCAGGACAGGAACGGCAATCAGCCCCAGCATTTT.

In its sample, this clonotype was seen a few times. The V and J genes are TRBV19 and TRBJ2-3; D not certain. The CDR3 extends over 17 amino acids. Germline assignment: CDR1 LNHDA and CDR2 SQIVND (reference sequence). The germline V and J ends were trimmed by 7 bases and 0 bases, with 20 bases remaining between them. The CDR3: CASTPPGFDFSTDTQYF. The DNA for the CDR3 is TGTGCCAGTACCCCTCCGGGTTTCGACTTTAGCACAGATACGCAGTATTTT.

This clonotype was recorded many times. The chain is built from TRBV7-2 and TRBJ2-5, with D unresolved. The V gene's germline CDR1 is SGHTA and CDR2 FQGNSA. The CDR3 spans 14 residues. Trimming took off 1 base at V and 1 base at J, with 7 bases between the two ends. CDR3 DNA: TGTGCCAGCAGCTTAGAAAGATCCCAAGAGACCCAGTACTTC. Translated, it gives CASSLERSQETQYF.

The chain is built from TRBV7-9 and TRBJ2-1; 9 bases agree with TRBD1. Germline V CDR1 and CDR2: SEHNR, FQNEAQ (reference sequence). Germline trimming cut 5 bases from V and 8 bases from J; bases unmatched to any gene: 13. The CDR3 consists of 16 residues. The CDR3 DNA reads as TGTGCCAGCAGCGGCCGGACAGGGGTCGGCAATTATGAGCAGTTCTTC. This codes for CASSGRTGVGNYEQFF.

The rearrangement links TRBV5-6 to TRBJ2-5; the D is unclear. V lost 4 bases, J lost 5 bases, and 9 bases lay in between. This CDR3 has 12 residues. Germline V gene lookup returns CDR1 SGHDT and CDR2 YYEEEE. The CDR3 protein is CASSKSWETQYF. The CDR3 region has the DNA TGTGCCAGCAGCAAGAGCTGGGAGACCCAGTACTTC.

The CDR3: CASTPREGNQPQHF. For the CDR3, the DNA is TGTGCCAGCACCCCCAGGGAAGGCAATCAGCCCCAGCATTTT. J is TRBJ1-5 and V is TRBV6-2 or TRBV6-3; perhaps TRBD1 as D (5 bases). Deletions cut 7 bases from V and 2 bases from J, with 12 bases between. Germline CDR1 MNHEY, CDR2 SVGEGT. The CDR3 extends over 14 amino acids.

As regards this clonotype: A much larger clone lies a single base off, so this may be a read error. V gene TRBV7-2 combines with J gene TRBJ2-1; D is perhaps TRBD1 or TRBD2 (5 bases each). Germline assignment: CDR1 SGHTA and CDR2 FQGNSA. The length of the CDR3 is 17 residues. Trimming took off 3 bases at V and 0 bases at J, with 15 bases between the two ends. The DNA of the CDR3 is TGTGCCAGCAGCTTTGGGGACGAGGACAACTCCTACAATGAGCAGTTCTTC. Residues: CASSFGDEDNSYNEQFF. Using reference TRBV7-2 and TRBJ2-1 for the parts outside the CDR3, the full variable domain is GAGVSQSPSNKVTEKGKDVELRCDPISGHTALYWYRQSLGQGLEFLIYFQGNSAPDKSGLPSDRFSAERTGGSVSTLTIQRTQQEDSAVYLCASSFGDEDNSYNEQFFGPGTRLTVL.

The gene calls are TRBV13 and TRBJ1-1; 7 nucleotides agree with TRBD1. CDR1 PRHDT and CDR2 FYEKMQ come from the germline V gene (reference sequence). The CDR3 has 17 residues. The V gene end was trimmed by 3 bases and the J gene end by 2 bases; junction bases not matched to a gene: 12. The CDR3 loop is CASSLGSYRGINTEAFF. For the CDR3, the DNA is TGTGCCAGCAGCTTGGGTTCTTACAGGGGTATTAACACTGAAGCTTTCTTT.

In its sample, this clonotype was seen a few times. This chain links TRBV5-8 with TRBJ1-1, with 10 bases matching TRBD1. This CDR3 is 17 amino acids long. J lost 2 bases, V lost 4 bases, and 11 bases had no gene match. Germline V gene sequence: CDR1 SGHTS, CDR2 YDEGEE. The CDR3 nucleotides are TGTGCCAGCAGCCCCCCGGGACAGGGGACCCCAAACACTGAAGCTTTCTTT. Protein sequence: CASSPPGQGTPNTEAFF. Full variable domain (outside the CDR3, taken from reference TRBV5-8 and TRBJ1-1): EAGVTQSPTHLIKTRGQQATLRCSPISGHTSVYWYQQALGLGLQFLLWYDEGEERNRGNFPPRFSGRQFPNYSSELNVNALELEDSALYLCASSPPGQGTPNTEAFFGQGTRLTVV.

V usage is TRBV6-4 and J usage is TRBJ1-1; no clear D. Germline CDR1 MRHNA, CDR2 SNTAGT. V was trimmed by 2 bases and J by 0 bases, leaving 7 bases between them. This CDR3 is built from 14 residues. The CDR3 is CASSDGVMNTEAFF. CDR3 DNA: TGTGCCAGCAGTGACGGAGTTATGAACACTGAAGCTTTCTTT.

This clonotype was found many times. The genes are TRBV7-9 and TRBJ1-2; possible D gene TRBD1, 5 bases. With 5 bases removed from V and 4 bases from J, the gap between germline ends came to 17 bases. Germline CDR1 and CDR2: SEHNR and FQNEAQ (reference sequence). The CDR3 contains 15 residues. The DNA of the CDR3 is TGTGCCAGCAGCCCCGAATTAGTAGACAGCTATGGCTACACCTTC. This translates into CASSPELVDSYGYTF.

The chain links TRBV10-3 to TRBJ2-7; D perhaps matches TRBD1 (5 bases). Germline CDR1 is ENHRY and CDR2 is SYGVKD. The CDR3 runs to 12 residues. The germline V and J ends were trimmed by 6 bases and 0 bases, with 6 bases remaining between them. CDR3 sequence: CAIRDISYEQYF. As DNA, the CDR3 is TGTGCCATCAGGGACATCTCCTACGAGCAGTACTTC.

The rearrangement links TRBV19 to TRBJ2-7; 7 bases agree with TRBD2. The germline V gene has CDR1 LNHDA and CDR2 SQIVND (reference sequence). Losses at the gene ends were 4 bases for V and 5 bases for J; bases not matched to a gene: 5. The CDR3 loop spans 13 amino acids. The CDR3 DNA is TGTGCCAGTAGTACCTGGGAGGGCGACGAGCAGTACTTC. Residues: CASSTWEGDEQYF.

CDR3 coding DNA: TGTGCCAGCAGTTACTCGGCATACGGGGATGGCTACACCTTC. The encoded protein is CASSYSAYGDGYTF. V is TRBV6-5 and J is TRBJ1-2; D unresolved. Germline loops: CDR1 MNHEY, CDR2 SVGAGI. The CDR3 runs 14 residues. Trimming removed 0 bases from V and 6 bases from J, with 11 bases in between.

In its sample, this clonotype was seen a few times. The J gene is TRBJ1-3, the V gene TRBV13, with 8 bases aligning to TRBD1. This CDR3 is built from 14 residues. Trimming removed 5 bases from V and 3 bases from J; junction bases left unmatched: 3. Germline CDR1 and CDR2: PRHDT and FYEKMQ (reference sequence). The CDR3 nucleotides read TGTGCCAGCAGCGGACAGGGCGATGGAAACACCATATATTTT. The encoded protein is CASSGQGDGNTIYF.

As for this clonotype: Its ends do not fully match the called genes, so a read error is possible. V gene TRBV12-3 or TRBV12-4 combines with J gene TRBJ1-2, with 7 bases aligning to TRBD1. This CDR3 comprises 14 residues. CDR3: CASTPGTVNYSYTF. The CDR3 bases are TGTGCCAGCACCCCCGGGACAGTCAACTATAGCTACACCTTC.

This chain uses TRBV11-2 with TRBJ1-1; no definite D call. The CDR3 spans 14 residues. The V end lost 3 bases, the J end lost 2 bases, and 10 bases lay between the germline ends. Germline CDR1 and CDR2: SGHAT and FQNNGV. In DNA form, the CDR3 reads TGTGCCAGCAGCTTCCACAGCTTTAACACTGAAGCTTTCTTT. Residues: CASSFHSFNTEAFF.

In the case of this clonotype: A clone one base away is much larger, so this may be a read error. The gene calls are TRBV7-4 and TRBJ1-1; 7 nucleotides line up with TRBD1. This CDR3 is built from 15 residues. From germline, CDR1 is SGHVT and CDR2 SQSDAQ. CDR3 region: CACSSQGRRSTEAFF. DNA for the CDR3: TGTGCCTGCAGTTCACAGGGGCGCCGGAGCACTGAAGCTTTCTTT.

This clonotype is a singleton in its sample. The V and J genes are TRBV6-5 and TRBJ2-5; no definite D call. V lost 0 bases, J lost 5 bases, and 10 bases lay in between. The CDR3 spans 14 residues. CDR1 and CDR2 from the germline V gene are MNHEY and SVGAGI. The CDR3 region has the DNA TGTGCCAGCAGTTACTCAGGGAACCCCGAGACCCAGTACTTC. This sequence encodes CASSYSGNPETQYF.

A few counts support this clonotype. The chain employs TRBV7-6 and TRBJ2-7; either TRBD1 or TRBD2 may supply D (5 bases each). Trimming left V 2 bases short and J 7 bases short, with 15 bases between. This CDR3 has 14 amino acids. Germline CDR1 and CDR2: SGHVS and FNYEAQ. The CDR3 region has the DNA TGTGCCAGCAGCTTAAAAACCTCGGGGCTGGAGCAGTACTTC. Protein product: CASSLKTSGLEQYF. Variable domain in full (rest from reference TRBV7-6 and TRBJ2-7): GAGVSQSPRYKVTKRGQDVALRCDPISGHVSLYWYRQALGQGPEFLTYFNYEAQQDKSGLPNDRFSAERPEGSISTLTIQRTEQRDSAMYRCASSLKTSGLEQYFGPGTRLTVT.

The chain links TRBV10-3 to TRBJ1-1, with no clear D. Germline CDR1 ENHRY, CDR2 SYGVKD. Trimming pared 0 bases from V and 7 bases from J, leaving 9 bases between. The CDR3 has 13 amino acids. In DNA, the CDR3 is TGTGCCATCAGTGAGTCTGTAGACGGTGAAGCTTTCTTT. It is translated as CAISESVDGEAFF.

This clonotype came up many times. The CDR3: CASSITGVEQYF. CDR3 in DNA: TGTGCCAGCAGCATAACGGGGGTGGAGCAGTACTTC. V gene TRBV7-6 combines with J gene TRBJ2-7, with a weak D call TRBD2 (6 bases). Germline CDR1 is SGHVS and CDR2 is FNYEAQ. The CDR3 has 12 residues. V was cut by 5 bases and J by 7 bases, with 12 bases left in between.

On this clonotype: A much larger clonotype is one base distant, so this may be a read error. The V and J genes are TRBV12-3 or TRBV12-4 and TRBJ1-4; D is uncertain. This CDR3 comprises 14 residues. V was cut by 6 bases and J by 8 bases, with 16 bases left in between. The CDR3 reads CASRRSVSQEKLFF. The CDR3 nucleotides read TGTGCCAGCAGACGTAGCGTCTCTCAGGAAAAACTGTTTTTT.

The rearrangement links TRBV5-1 to TRBJ2-7; the D is unclear. The CDR3 contains 15 residues. The ends were cut back, 4 bases at V and 5 bases at J, with 19 bases in the middle. Germline CDR1 SGHRS, CDR2 YFSETQ. CDR3 DNA: TGCGCCAGCAGCCCTGGGCGTCAGATCCCCCACGAGCAGTACTTC. Translation: CASSPGRQIPHEQYF.